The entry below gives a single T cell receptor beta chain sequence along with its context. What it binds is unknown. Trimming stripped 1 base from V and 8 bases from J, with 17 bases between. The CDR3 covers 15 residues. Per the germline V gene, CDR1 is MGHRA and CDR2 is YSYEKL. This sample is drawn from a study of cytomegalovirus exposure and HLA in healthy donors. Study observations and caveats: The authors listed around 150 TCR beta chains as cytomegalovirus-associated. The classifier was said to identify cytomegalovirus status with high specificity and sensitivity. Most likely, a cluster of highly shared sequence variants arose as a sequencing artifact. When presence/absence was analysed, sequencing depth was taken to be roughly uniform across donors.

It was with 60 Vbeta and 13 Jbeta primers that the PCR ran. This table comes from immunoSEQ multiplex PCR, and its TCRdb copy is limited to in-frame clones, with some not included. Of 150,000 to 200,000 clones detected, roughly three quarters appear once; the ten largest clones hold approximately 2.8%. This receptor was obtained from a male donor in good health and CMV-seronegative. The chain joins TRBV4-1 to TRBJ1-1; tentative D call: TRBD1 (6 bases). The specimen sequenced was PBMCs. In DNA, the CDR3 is TGCGCCAGCAGCCAAGGCTTAACGACAGGTGGAGAAGCTTTCTTT. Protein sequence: CASSQGLTTGGEAFF.